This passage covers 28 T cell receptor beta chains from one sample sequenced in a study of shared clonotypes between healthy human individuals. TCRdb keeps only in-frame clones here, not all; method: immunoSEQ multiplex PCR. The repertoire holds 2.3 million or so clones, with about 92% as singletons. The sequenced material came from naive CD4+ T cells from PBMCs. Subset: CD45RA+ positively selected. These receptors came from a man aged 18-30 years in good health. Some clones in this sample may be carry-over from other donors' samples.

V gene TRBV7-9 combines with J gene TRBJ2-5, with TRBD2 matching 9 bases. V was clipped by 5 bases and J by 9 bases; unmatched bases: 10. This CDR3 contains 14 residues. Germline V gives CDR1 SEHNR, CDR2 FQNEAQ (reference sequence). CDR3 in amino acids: CASSRSGRTPPQYF. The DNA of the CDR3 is TGTGCCAGCAGCCGGAGCGGGAGGACCCCCCCCCAGTACTTC.

CDR3 coding DNA: TGCGCCAGCAGCCCCCAGGCTACCTCCTACAATGAGCAGTTCTTC. It translates to CASSPQATSYNEQFF. The chain links TRBV4-1 to TRBJ2-1, with D unresolved. Germline V gene data show CDR1 as MGHRA and CDR2 as YSYEKL. The CDR3 length is 15 residues. V lost 4 bases and J 0 bases, leaving 10 bases between the germline ends.

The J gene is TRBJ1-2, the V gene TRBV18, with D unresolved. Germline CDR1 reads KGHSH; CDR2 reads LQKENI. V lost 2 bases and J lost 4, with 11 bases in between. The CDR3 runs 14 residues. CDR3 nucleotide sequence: TGTGCCAGCTCACCAGGGCCGGGGAGCTATGGCTACACCTTC. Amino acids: CASSPGPGSYGYTF.

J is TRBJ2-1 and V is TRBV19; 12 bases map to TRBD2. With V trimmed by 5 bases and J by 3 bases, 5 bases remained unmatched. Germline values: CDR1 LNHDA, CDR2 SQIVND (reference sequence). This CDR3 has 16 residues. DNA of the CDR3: TGTGCCAGTAGTCTTAGGACTAGCGGGATCTACAATGAGCAGTTCTTC. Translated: CASSLRTSGIYNEQFF.

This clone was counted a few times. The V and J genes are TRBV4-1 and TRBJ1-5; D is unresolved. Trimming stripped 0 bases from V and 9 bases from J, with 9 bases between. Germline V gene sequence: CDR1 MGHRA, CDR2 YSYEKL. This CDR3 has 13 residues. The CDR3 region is CASSQDRAGPQHF. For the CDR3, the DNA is TGCGCCAGCAGCCAAGATCGGGCTGGGCCCCAGCATTTT.

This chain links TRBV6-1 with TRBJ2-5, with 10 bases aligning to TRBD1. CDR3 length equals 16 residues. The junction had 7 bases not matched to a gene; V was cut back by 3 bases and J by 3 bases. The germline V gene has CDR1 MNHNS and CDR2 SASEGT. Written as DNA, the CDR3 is TGTGCCAGCAGTGATTGGGGACAGGGGTTGAAAGAGACCCAGTACTTC. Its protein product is CASSDWGQGLKETQYF.

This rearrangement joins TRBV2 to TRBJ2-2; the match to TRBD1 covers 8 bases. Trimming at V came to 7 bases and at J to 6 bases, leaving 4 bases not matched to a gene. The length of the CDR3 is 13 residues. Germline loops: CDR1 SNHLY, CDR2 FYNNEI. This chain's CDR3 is CASMRTGPGELFF. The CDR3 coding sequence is TGTGCCAGCATGCGGACAGGGCCCGGGGAGCTGTTTTTT. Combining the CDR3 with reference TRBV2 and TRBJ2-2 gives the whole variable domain EPEVTQTPSHQVTQMGQEVILRCVPISNHLYFYWYRQILGQKVEFLVSFYNNEISEKSEIFDDQFSVERPDGSNFTLKIRSTKLEDSAMYFCASMRTGPGELFFGEGSRLTVL.

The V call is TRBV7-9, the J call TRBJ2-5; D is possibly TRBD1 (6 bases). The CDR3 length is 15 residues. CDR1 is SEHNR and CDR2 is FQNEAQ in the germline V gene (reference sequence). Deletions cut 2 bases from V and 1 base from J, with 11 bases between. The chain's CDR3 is CASSLMGATQETQYF. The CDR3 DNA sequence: TGTGCCAGCAGCTTAATGGGGGCTACCCAAGAGACCCAGTACTTC.

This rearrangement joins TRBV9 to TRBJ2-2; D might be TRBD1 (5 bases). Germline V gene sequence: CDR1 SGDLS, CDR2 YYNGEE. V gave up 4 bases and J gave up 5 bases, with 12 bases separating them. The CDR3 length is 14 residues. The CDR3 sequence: CASSPWSGTGELFF. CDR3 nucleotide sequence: TGTGCCAGCAGCCCGTGGTCAGGGACCGGGGAGCTGTTTTTT.

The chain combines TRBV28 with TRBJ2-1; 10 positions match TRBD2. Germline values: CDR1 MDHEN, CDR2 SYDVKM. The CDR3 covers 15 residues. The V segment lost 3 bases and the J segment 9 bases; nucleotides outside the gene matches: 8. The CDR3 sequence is CASSFGSGRLVEQFF. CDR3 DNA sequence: TGTGCCAGCAGTTTTGGTAGCGGGAGGCTGGTTGAGCAGTTCTTC.

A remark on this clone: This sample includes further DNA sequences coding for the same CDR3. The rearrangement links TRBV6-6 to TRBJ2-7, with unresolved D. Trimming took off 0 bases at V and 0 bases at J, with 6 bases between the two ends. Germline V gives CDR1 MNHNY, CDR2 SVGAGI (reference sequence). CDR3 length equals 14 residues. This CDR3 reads CASSYSGSSYEQYF. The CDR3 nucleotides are TGTGCCAGCAGTTACTCAGGCAGCTCCTACGAGCAGTACTTC.

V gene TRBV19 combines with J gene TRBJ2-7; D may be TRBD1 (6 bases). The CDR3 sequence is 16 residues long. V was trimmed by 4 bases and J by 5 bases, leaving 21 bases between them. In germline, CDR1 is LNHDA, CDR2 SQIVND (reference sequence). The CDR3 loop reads CASSTSPRGRGHEQYF. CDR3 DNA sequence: TGTGCCAGTAGTACTTCACCTAGAGGCAGGGGTCACGAGCAGTACTTC.

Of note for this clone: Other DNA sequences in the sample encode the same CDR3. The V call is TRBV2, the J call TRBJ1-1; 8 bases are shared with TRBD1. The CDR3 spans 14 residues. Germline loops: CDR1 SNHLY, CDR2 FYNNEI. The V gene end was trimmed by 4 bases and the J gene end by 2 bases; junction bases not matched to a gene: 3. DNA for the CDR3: TGTGCCAGCAGTGGACAGGGGCTTAACACTGAAGCTTTCTTT. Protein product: CASSGQGLNTEAFF.

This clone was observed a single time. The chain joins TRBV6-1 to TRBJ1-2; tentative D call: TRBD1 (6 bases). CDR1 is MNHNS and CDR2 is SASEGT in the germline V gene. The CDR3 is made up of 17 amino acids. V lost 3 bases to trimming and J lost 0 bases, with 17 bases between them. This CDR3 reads CASSDREGGLANYGYTF. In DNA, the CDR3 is TGTGCCAGCAGTGACCGGGAGGGGGGGCTAGCTAACTATGGCTACACCTTC.

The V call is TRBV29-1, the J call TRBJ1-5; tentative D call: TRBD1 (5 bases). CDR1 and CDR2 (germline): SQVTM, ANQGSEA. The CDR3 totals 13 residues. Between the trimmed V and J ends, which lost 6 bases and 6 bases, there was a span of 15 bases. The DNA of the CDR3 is TGCAGCGTGAGCTTGGGGGTTGGTCAGCCCCAGCATTTT. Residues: CSVSLGVGQPQHF.

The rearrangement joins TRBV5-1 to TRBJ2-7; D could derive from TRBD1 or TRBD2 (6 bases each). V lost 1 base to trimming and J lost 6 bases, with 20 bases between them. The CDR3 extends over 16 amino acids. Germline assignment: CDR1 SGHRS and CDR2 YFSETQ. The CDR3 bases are TGCGCCAGCAGCTTGTTGCCGGGGGCGGCCCTAGGCGAGCAGTACTTC. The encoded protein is CASSLLPGAALGEQYF.

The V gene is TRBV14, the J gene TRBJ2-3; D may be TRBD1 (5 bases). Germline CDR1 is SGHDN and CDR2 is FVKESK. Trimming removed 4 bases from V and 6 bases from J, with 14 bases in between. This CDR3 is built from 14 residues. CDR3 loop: CASSPQGARDTQYF. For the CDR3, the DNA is TGTGCCAGCAGCCCTCAAGGGGCCCGGGATACGCAGTATTTT.

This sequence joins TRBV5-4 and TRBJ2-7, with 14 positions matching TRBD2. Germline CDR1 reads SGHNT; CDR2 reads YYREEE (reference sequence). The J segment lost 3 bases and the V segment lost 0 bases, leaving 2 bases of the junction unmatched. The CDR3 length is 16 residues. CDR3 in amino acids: CASSLGLAGGNYEQYF. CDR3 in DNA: TGTGCCAGCAGCTTGGGACTAGCGGGAGGGAACTACGAGCAGTACTTC.

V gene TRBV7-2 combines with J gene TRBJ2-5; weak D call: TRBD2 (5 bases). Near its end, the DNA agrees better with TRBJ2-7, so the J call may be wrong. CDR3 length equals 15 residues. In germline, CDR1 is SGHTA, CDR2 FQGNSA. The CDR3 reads CASSKTGMSSYEQYF. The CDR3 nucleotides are TGTGCCAGCAGCAAGACCGGGATGAGCTCCTACGAGCAGTACTTC.

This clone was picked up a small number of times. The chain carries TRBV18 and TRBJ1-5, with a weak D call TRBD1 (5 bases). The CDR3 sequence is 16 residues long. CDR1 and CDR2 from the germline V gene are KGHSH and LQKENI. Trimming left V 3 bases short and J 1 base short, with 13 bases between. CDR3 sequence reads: CASSPNGAGSNQPQHF. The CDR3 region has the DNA TGTGCCAGCTCACCGAATGGGGCGGGGAGCAATCAGCCCCAGCATTTT.

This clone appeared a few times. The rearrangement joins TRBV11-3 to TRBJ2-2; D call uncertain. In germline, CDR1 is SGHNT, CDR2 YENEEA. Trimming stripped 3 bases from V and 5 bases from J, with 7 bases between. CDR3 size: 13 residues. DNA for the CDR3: TGTGCCAGCAGCTTCCCATCTACCGGGGAGCTGTTTTTT. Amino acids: CASSFPSTGELFF.

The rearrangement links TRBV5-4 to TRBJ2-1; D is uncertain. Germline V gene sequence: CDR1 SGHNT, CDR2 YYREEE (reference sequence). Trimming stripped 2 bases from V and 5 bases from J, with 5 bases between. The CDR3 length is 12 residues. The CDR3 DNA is TGTGCCAGCAGCTTCGTCAACAATGAGCAGTTCTTC. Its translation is CASSFVNNEQFF.

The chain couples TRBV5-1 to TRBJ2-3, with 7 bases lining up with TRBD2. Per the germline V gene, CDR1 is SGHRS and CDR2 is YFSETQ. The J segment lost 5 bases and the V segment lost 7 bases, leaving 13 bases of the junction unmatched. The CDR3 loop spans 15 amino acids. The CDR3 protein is CASAFSGRAGDTQYF. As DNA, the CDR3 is TGCGCCAGCGCCTTTAGTGGGAGGGCCGGAGATACGCAGTATTTT.

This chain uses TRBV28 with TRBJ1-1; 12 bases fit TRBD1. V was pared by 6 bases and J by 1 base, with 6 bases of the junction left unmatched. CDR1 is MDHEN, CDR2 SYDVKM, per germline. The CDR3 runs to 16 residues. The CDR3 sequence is CASSPGQGAGNTEAFF. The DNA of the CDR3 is TGTGCCAGCAGCCCGGGACAGGGGGCAGGGAACACTGAAGCTTTCTTT.

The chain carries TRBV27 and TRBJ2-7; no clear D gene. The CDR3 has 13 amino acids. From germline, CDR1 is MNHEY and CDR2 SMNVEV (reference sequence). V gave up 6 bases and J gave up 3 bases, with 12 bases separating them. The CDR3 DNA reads TGTGCCAGCAGCCGCATGGGGAACTACGAGCAGTACTTC. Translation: CASSRMGNYEQYF.

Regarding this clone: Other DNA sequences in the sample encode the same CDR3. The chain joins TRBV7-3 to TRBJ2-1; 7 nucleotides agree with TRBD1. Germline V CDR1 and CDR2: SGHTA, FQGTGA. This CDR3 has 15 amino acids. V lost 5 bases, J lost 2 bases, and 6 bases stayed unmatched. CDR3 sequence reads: CASSPGQATYNEQFF. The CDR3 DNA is TGTGCCAGCAGCCCCGGACAGGCGACCTACAATGAGCAGTTCTTC.

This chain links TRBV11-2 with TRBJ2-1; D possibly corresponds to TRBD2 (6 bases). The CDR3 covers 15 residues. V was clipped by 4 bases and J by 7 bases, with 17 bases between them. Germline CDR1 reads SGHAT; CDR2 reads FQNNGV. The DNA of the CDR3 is TGTGCCAGCAGCTCGGGACTTTCCCGGGGTAATGAGCAGTTCTTC. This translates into CASSSGLSRGNEQFF.

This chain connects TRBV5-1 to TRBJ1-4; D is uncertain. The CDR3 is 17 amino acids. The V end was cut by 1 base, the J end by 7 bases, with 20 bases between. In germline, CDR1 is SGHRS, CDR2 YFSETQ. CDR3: CASSLRLAGGSSEKLFF. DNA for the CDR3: TGCGCCAGCAGCTTGCGGCTGGCAGGAGGGTCTAGTGAAAAACTGTTTTTT. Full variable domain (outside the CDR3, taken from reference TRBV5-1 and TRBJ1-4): KAGVTQTPRYLIKTRGQQVTLSCSPISGHRSVSWYQQTPGQGLQFLFEYFSETQRNKGNFPGRFSGRQFSNSRSEMNVSTLELGDSALYLCASSLRLAGGSSEKLFFGSGTQLSVL.